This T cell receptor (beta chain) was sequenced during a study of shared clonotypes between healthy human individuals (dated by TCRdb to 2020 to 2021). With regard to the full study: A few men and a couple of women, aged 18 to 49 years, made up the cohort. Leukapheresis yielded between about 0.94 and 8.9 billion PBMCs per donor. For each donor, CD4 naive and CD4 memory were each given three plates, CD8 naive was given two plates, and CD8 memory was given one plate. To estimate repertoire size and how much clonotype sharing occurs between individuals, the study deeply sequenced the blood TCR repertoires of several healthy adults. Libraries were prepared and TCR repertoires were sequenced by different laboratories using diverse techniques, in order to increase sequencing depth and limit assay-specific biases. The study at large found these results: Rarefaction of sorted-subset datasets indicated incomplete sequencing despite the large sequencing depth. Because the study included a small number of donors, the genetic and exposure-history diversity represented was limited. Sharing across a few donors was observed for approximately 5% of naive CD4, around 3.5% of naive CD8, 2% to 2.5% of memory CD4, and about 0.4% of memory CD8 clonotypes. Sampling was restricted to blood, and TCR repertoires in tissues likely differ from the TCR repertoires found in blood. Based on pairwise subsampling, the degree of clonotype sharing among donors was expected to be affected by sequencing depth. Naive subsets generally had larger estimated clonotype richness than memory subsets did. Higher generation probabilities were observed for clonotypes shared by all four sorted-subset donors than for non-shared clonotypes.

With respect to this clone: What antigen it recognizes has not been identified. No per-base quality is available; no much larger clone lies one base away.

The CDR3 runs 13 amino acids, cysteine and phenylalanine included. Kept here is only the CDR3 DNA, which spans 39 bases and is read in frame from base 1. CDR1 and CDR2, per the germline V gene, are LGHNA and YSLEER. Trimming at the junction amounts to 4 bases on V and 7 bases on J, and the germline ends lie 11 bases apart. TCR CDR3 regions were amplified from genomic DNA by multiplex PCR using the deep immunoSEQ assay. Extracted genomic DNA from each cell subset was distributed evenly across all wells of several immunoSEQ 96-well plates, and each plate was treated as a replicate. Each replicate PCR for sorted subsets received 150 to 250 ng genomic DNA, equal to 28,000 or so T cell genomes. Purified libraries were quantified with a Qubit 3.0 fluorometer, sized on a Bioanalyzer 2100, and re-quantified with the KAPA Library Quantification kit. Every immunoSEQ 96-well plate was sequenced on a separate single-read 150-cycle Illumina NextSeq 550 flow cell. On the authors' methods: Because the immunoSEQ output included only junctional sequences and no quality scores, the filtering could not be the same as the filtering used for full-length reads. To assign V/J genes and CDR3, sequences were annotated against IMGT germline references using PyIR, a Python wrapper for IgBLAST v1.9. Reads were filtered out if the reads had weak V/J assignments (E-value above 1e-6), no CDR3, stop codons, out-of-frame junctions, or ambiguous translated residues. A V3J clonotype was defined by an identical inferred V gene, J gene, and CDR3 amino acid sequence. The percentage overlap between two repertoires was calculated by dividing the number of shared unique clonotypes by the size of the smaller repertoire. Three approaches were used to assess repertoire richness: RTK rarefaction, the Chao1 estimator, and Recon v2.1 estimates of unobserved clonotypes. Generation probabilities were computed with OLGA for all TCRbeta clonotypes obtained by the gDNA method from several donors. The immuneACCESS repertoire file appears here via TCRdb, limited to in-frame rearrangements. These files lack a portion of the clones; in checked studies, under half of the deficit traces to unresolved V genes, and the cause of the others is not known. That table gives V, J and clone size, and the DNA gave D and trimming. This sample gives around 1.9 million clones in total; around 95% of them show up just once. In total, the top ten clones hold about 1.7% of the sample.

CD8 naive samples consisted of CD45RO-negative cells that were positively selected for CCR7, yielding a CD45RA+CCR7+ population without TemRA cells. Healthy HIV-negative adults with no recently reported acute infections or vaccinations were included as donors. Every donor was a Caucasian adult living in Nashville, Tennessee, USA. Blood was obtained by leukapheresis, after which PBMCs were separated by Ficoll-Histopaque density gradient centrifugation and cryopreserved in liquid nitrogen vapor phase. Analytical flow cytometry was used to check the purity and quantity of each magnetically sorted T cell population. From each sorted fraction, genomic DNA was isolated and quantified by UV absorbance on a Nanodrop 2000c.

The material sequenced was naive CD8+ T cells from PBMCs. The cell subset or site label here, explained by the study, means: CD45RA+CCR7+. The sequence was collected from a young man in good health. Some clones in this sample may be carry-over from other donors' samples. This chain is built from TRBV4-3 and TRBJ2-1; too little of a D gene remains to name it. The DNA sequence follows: TGCGCCAGCAGCCCGCTACGTAGAAATGAGCAGTTCTTC. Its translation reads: CASSPLRRNEQFF.